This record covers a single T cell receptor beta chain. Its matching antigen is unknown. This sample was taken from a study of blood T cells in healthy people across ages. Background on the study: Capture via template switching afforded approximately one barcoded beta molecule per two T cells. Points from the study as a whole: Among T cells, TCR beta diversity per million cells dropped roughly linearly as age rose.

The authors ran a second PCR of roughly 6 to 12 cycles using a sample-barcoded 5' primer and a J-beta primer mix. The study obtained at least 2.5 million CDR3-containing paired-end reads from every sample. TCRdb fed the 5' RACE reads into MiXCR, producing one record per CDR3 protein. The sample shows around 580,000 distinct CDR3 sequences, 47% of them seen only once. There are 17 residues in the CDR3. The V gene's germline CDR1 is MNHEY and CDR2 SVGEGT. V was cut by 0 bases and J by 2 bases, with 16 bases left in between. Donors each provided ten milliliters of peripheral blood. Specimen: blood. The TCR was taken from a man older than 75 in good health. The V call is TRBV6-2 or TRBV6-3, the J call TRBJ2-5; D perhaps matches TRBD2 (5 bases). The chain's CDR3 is CASSYSRERRGQETQYF. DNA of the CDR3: TGTGCCAGCAGTTACTCGAGGGAACGACGAGGGCAAGAGACCCAGTACTTC.